This T cell receptor beta chain is drawn from a study of response to subunit inactivated influenza vaccine. General observations from the study: The authors suggested that few new T cells are recruited per seasonal influenza vaccination.

From the RT-PCR reads, TCRdb called clonotypes with MiXCR, one entry per CDR3 protein. The sample carries 600,000 to 850,000 distinct CDR3 sequences, 11% to 15% recorded once. Regarding this clonotype: Its cognate antigen is unknown.

This CDR3 region has 13 residues. Trimming removed 6 bases from V and 9 bases from J, with 18 bases in between. Germline assignment: CDR1 SGHTA and CDR2 FQGNSA. The receptor comes from a man aged 50-60 years who received an inactivated influenza vaccine. J is TRBJ2-7 and V is TRBV7-2; D not resolved. The sequenced sample was PBMCs from blood, obtained less than 15 days before vaccination. The CDR3 nucleotides read TGTGCCAGCAGTCCCGGGCCCCGGGCGGCGCAGTACTTC. This translates into CASSPGPRAAQYF.